A selection of T cell receptor beta chains follows, all from one sample in a study of glioma-infiltrating T cells. Via MiXCR, TCRdb re-called the multiplex PCR reads, giving one row per CDR3 protein. The repertoire holds roughly 120,000 distinct CDR3 sequences, with around 23% as singletons. The sample was glioma tissue, nonneoplastic brain tissue, or PBMCs (not recorded which). Every receptor here comes from a human donor with low-grade glioma or glioblastoma, undergoing nonglioma brain surgery, or in good health (not recorded which). Each CDR3 is given with its conserved first and last residue. D genes are given only for firm matches. For some rows the clone size is stated as once, few or many, or as a class when expanded; others skip it.

V: TRBV20-1; J: TRBJ2-3; D: TRBD2; size: many; CDR3: CSASWAGVADTQYF; DNA: TGCAGTGCTAGCTGGGCGGGAGTAGCAGATACGCAGTATTTT
V: TRBV28; J: TRBJ2-5; D: .; size: many; CDR3: CASSFLGASQETQYF; DNA: TGTGCCAGCAGTTTTTTGGGGGCCAGCCAAGAGACCCAGTACTTC
V: TRBV20-1; J: TRBJ2-7; D: .; size: many; CDR3: CSAREEGLYEQYF; DNA: TGCAGTGCTAGAGAGGAAGGGCTCTACGAGCAGTACTTC
V: TRBV5-1; J: TRBJ2-3; D: .; size: many; CDR3: CASSLGQRTDTQYF; DNA: TGCGCCAGCAGCTTGGGCCAACGCACAGATACGCAGTATTTT
V: TRBV28; J: TRBJ1-1; D: .; size: many; CDR3: CASSLRGNTEAFF; DNA: TGTGCCAGCAGTTTAAGGGGAAACACTGAAGCTTTCTTT
V: TRBV12-3/TRBV12-4; J: TRBJ1-6; D: .; size: .; CDR3: CASSFSEFYDSPLHF; DNA: TGTGCCAGCAGTTTTTCAGAGTTTTATGATTCACCCCTCCACTTT
V: TRBV10-3; J: TRBJ2-3; D: TRBD2; size: many; CDR3: CAISDAPGTSGKQDTQYF; DNA: TGTGCCATCAGTGATGCTCCCGGGACTAGCGGGAAACAAGATACGCAGTATTTT
V: TRBV5-1; J: TRBJ1-2; D: .; size: .; CDR3: CSCSLDLNYDYTF; DNA: TGCTCCTGCAGCTTGGATTTGAACTATGACTACACCTTC
V: TRBV4-3; J: TRBJ2-1; D: TRBD1; size: many; CDR3: CASSQDSTGQGVNEQFF; DNA: TGCGCCAGCAGCCAAGATTCCACCGGACAGGGTGTTAATGAGCAGTTCTTC
V: TRBV11-2; J: TRBJ2-5; D: TRBD2; size: once; CDR3: CASSSGGLEETQYF; DNA: TGTGCCAGCAGCTCGGGGGGGCTCGAAGAGACCCAGTACTTC
V: TRBV10-2; J: TRBJ2-7; D: .; size: many; CDR3: CASSARVRTYEQYF; DNA: TGCGCCAGCAGTGCCAGGGTGAGGACCTACGAGCAGTACTTC
V: TRBV7-9; J: TRBJ1-1; D: .; size: many; CDR3: CASSLAANSRNTEAFF; DNA: TGTGCCAGCAGCTTAGCGGCCAACAGCAGGAACACTGAAGCTTTCTTT
V: TRBV3-1; J: TRBJ2-7; D: .; size: many; CDR3: CASSLVGGFNEQYF; DNA: TGTGCCAGCAGCCTGGTCGGCGGTTTCAACGAGCAGTACTTC
V: TRBV29-1; J: TRBJ2-2; D: .; size: few; CDR3: CSVEDETGELFF; DNA: TGCAGCGTTGAGGATGAGACCGGGGAGCTGTTTTTT
V: TRBV7-6; J: TRBJ2-1; D: .; size: many; CDR3: CASSLAPRGEQFF; DNA: TGTGCCAGCAGCTTAGCTCCGCGTGGTGAGCAGTTCTTC
V: TRBV3-1; J: TRBJ1-1; D: .; size: few; CDR3: CASSQLQSNTEAFF; DNA: TGTGCCAGCAGCCAACTACAGTCGAACACTGAAGCTTTCTTT
V: TRBV5-1; J: TRBJ2-5; D: .; size: few; CDR3: CASSFMGSGQETQYF; DNA: TGCGCCAGCAGCTTTATGGGCAGCGGACAAGAGACCCAGTACTTC
V: TRBV18; J: TRBJ1-2; D: TRBD1; size: many; CDR3: CASSPTQGANYGYTF; DNA: TGTGCCAGCTCACCTACACAGGGGGCGAACTATGGCTACACCTTC
V: TRBV19; J: TRBJ2-7; D: TRBD2; size: few; CDR3: CASSTPTSGSSYEQYF; DNA: TGTGCCAGTAGTACGCCCACTAGCGGGAGCTCCTACGAGCAGTACTTC
V: TRBV7-9; J: TRBJ2-1; D: .; size: .; CDR3: CASRSLVDPGHHALTVFF; DNA: TGTGCCAGCCGCTCCCTCGTAGACCCGGGACACCACGCCCTGACTGTGTTCTTC
V: TRBV13; J: TRBJ2-7; D: .; size: .; CDR3: CASRHTGQSSYEQYF; DNA: TGTGCCAGCAGACATACAGGACAGAGCTCCTACGAGCAGTACTTC
V: TRBV19; J: TRBJ1-5; D: .; size: .; CDR3: CASSMTGGARAVQPQHF; DNA: TGTGCCAGTAGTATGACCGGGGGGGCCAGGGCAGTTCAGCCCCAGCATTTT
V: TRBV30; J: TRBJ1-6; D: .; size: .; CDR3: CAWTRDSNSHLHF; DNA: TGTGCCTGGACAAGGGATAGTAATTCACACCTCCACTTT
V: TRBV2; J: TRBJ2-4; D: .; size: few; CDR3: CASSDSTGRKNIQYF; DNA: TGTGCCAGCAGTGACTCAACAGGGAGGAAAAACATTCAGTACTTC
V: TRBV7-2; J: TRBJ2-7; D: .; size: many; CDR3: CASSLFPSLAYEQYF; DNA: TGTGCCAGCAGCTTATTCCCCAGCTTGGCCTACGAGCAGTACTTC
V: TRBV4-2; J: TRBJ2-3; D: TRBD2; size: many; CDR3: CASGTSGTDTQYF; DNA: TGTGCCAGCGGGACTAGCGGCACAGATACGCAGTATTTT
V: TRBV29-1; J: TRBJ1-2; D: .; size: few; CDR3: CSVEDGGYGYTF; DNA: TGCAGCGTTGAAGATGGGGGCTATGGCTACACCTTC
V: TRBV7-9; J: TRBJ2-5; D: .; size: many; CDR3: CASSSMTETQYF; DNA: TGTGCCAGCAGCTCAATGACAGAGACCCAGTACTTC